Listed below are T cell receptor beta chains from one sample, sequenced in a study of technical replicates of blood from several donors. Profiling relied on immunoSEQ multiplex PCR, and the TCRdb table lists in-frame clones only, not all of them. The sample holds under 95,000 clones; 92% are singletons and the top ten take 0.42%. The source material was T cells isolated from PBMCs. The source of these receptors is a human donor in good health. CDR3s include the opening cysteine and the closing phenylalanine or tryptophan. The D gene is left open where the match is weak.

V,D,CDR3
TRBV19,NA,CASSIRLSTDTQYF
TRBV19,NA,CASSKGGGGDTQYF
TRBV5-4,TRBD2,CASSLTSGRETQYF
TRBV5-1,NA,CASSLGEGVITEAFF
TRBV5-8,NA,CASSFEEGLRTTAYEQYF
TRBV5-4,TRBD2,CASSLRASGVTGELFF
TRBV30,NA,CAWKVAGTEAFF
TRBV5-6,NA,CASSFDSYEQYF
TRBV27,TRBD1,CASSLGTGGNEQYF
TRBV30,TRBD1,CAWSLPRDRGLREQFF
TRBV19,TRBD1,CASSIHLGGLYEQYF
TRBV5-4,NA,CASSLGQGRGETQYF
TRBV11-1,NA,CASSSTTPRGDSGNTIYF
TRBV28,TRBD1,CASSAPGQGEQYF
TRBV7-9,TRBD1,CASSLQGAEKLFF
TRBV5-4,TRBD2,CASSSGLAGEKEQFF
TRBV11-3,NA,CASSFYEESSEAFF
TRBV11-3,NA,CASSFGADTDTQYF
TRBV28,NA,CATQLQGLVTYEQYF
TRBV7-3,TRBD2,CASSPAGLAGGTDTQYF
TRBV5-4,NA,CASSLGAGFPYEQYF
TRBV30,TRBD2,CAWSKLAGEIGVRQYF
TRBV4-1,NA,CASSTAWGDQPQHF
TRBV6-6,NA,CASSYGREQYF
TRBV4-3,NA,CASSQGEGVSYNEQFF
TRBV4-3,NA,CASSQDPGYTDTQYF